This entry lists 18 T cell receptor beta chains sequenced from one sample in a study of T cells in Graves' hyperthyroidism and ophthalmopathy. TCR beta CDR3 sequences were amplified from RNA transcripts. An initial round of RT-PCR targeting the TCR CDR3 relied on the HTBI primer set. TCRdb itself ran the multiplex PCR reads through MiXCR, one entry per CDR3 protein. The table lists fewer than 850,000 distinct CDR3 sequences, 15% to 20% of them singletons. Source material: blood. These TCRs come from a man in his fifties with Graves' hyperthyroidism.

The genes are TRBV27 and TRBJ2-1, with TRBD2 matching over 8 bases. With V trimmed by 7 bases and J by 9 bases, 17 bases remained unmatched. The germline CDR1 and CDR2 sequences are MNHEY and SMNVEV (reference sequence). The CDR3 loop spans 16 amino acids. The CDR3 nucleotides read TGTGCCAGCATCGGGTCGGGGACTAGAGGTATCGGTGAGCAGTTCTTC. Translation gives CASIGSGTRGIGEQFF.

CDR3 bases: TGTGCCAGCAGCTTATATCTTACAGGAACTGGGGCCAACGTCCTGACTTTC. Translation: CASSLYLTGTGANVLTF. J is TRBJ2-6 and V is TRBV7-9; D is possibly TRBD1 (5 bases). Germline V CDR1 and CDR2: SEHNR, FQNEAQ (reference sequence). Trimming cost V 2 bases and J 2 bases, with 13 bases left between them. CDR3 length: 17 amino acids.

This clonotype was found many times. The rearrangement links TRBV29-1 to TRBJ2-7; 9 bases match TRBD2. The CDR3 is 13 residues long. Germline assignment: CDR1 SQVTM and CDR2 ANQGSEA. V lost 4 bases to trimming and J lost 2 bases; unmatched junction nucleotides: 3. The CDR3 protein is CSVASGNPYEQYF. The DNA of the CDR3 is TGCAGCGTTGCTAGCGGGAACCCCTACGAGCAGTACTTC.

At least ten counts were recorded for this clonotype. CDR3 in amino acids: CASSLWGIVTGELFF. The DNA of the CDR3 is TGTGCCAGCAGTTTATGGGGGATTGTCACCGGGGAGCTGTTTTTT. The chain couples TRBV27 to TRBJ2-2, with D possibly called TRBD1 or TRBD2 (5 bases each). The germline V and J ends were trimmed by 1 base and 4 bases, with 10 bases remaining between them. Germline V gene lookup returns CDR1 MNHEY and CDR2 SMNVEV (reference sequence). This CDR3 is built from 15 residues.

A remark on this clonotype: With a much larger clone just one base away, this may be a read error. This chain links TRBV9 with TRBJ2-7; TRBD2 matches 7 bases. Germline assignment: CDR1 SGDLS and CDR2 YYNGEE. The CDR3 runs to 17 residues. CDR3 amino acids: CASSGSLADEGGYEQNF. The CDR3 DNA follows: TGTGCCAGCAGCGGATCTCTAGCGGACGAGGGAGGATACGAGCAGAACTTC.

This CDR3 is CASRGTSGSDSYNEQFF. Written as DNA, the CDR3 is TGTGCCAGCAGAGGGACTAGCGGGAGTGACTCCTACAATGAGCAGTTCTTC. V is TRBV7-9 and J is TRBJ2-1; TRBD2 matches at 14 bases. The CDR3 has 17 residues. Germline loops: CDR1 SEHNR, CDR2 FQNEAQ (reference sequence). V was clipped by 6 bases and J by 0 bases; unmatched bases: 4. Complete variable domain (other parts from reference TRBV7-9 and TRBJ2-1): DTGVSQNPRHKITKRGQNVTFRCDPISEHNRLYWYRQTLGQGPEFLTYFQNEAQLEKSRLLSDRFSAERPKGSFSTLEIQRTEQGDSAMYLCASRGTSGSDSYNEQFFGPGTRLTVL.

At least ten counts were recorded for this clonotype. The CDR3 protein is CASSPSPRPRSEQYF. The CDR3 DNA reads TGTGCCAGCAGCCCATCCCCCCGTCCTAGAAGCGAGCAGTACTTC. This sequence joins TRBV11-2 and TRBJ2-7; no clear D gene. Trimming removed 5 bases at V and 6 bases at J, with 20 bases between. The CDR3 is made up of 15 amino acids. From germline, CDR1 is SGHAT and CDR2 FQNNGV.

This clonotype was recorded at least ten times. V gene TRBV10-3 combines with J gene TRBJ2-5; TRBD1 agrees at 12 bases. In germline, CDR1 is ENHRY, CDR2 SYGVKD. There are 17 residues in the CDR3. Unmatched junction bases numbered 14, after V lost 5 bases and J lost 7 bases. The CDR3 DNA sequence: TGTGCCATCAGTATGTCCGGGACAGGGGGCGACCGCGGGACCCAGTACTTC. This encodes CAISMSGTGGDRGTQYF.

This clonotype was counted many times. The chain has TRBV28 and TRBJ1-2; possibly TRBD1 for D (5 bases). Germline-derived CDR1 and CDR2 are MDHEN and SYDVKM. The CDR3 is 13 residues long. Trimming removed 7 bases from V and 8 bases from J, with 17 bases in between. CDR3 DNA: TGTGCCAGCAAAGCAGGGTTCAACGCCGGCTACACCTTC. The encoded protein is CASKAGFNAGYTF.

For this clonotype: The junction departs from germline at one end; a sequencing error may be responsible. This chain joins TRBV18 and TRBJ2-1; D unclear. The length of the CDR3 is 16 residues. CDR1 and CDR2 from the germline V gene are KGHSH and LQKENI. The CDR3 loop reads CASSPPSVYFGNQQFF. CDR3 DNA sequence: TGTGCCAGCTCACCACCTTCGGTGTATTTCGGCAATCAGCAGTTCTTC.

This clonotype occurred many times. The rearrangement uses TRBV2 and TRBJ2-7; either TRBD1 or TRBD2 may fit D (5 bases each). This CDR3 has 14 amino acids. V was clipped by 6 bases and J by 0 bases, with 12 bases between them. Germline-derived CDR1 and CDR2 are SNHLY and FYNNEI. The CDR3 sequence: CASREWDGSYEQYF. CDR3 nucleotide sequence: TGTGCCAGCAGAGAATGGGACGGCTCCTACGAGCAGTACTTC.

The chain joins TRBV7-9 to TRBJ2-3; D might be TRBD2 (5 bases). Germline V lookup: CDR1 SEHNR, CDR2 FQNEAQ (reference sequence). V was cut by 5 bases and J by 1 base, with 10 bases left in between. The CDR3 runs to 14 residues. The CDR3 DNA is TGTGCCAGCAGCCGAGGGCTTCGCACAGATACGCAGTATTTT. It codes for CASSRGLRTDTQYF.

There are many counts of this clonotype. The chain joins TRBV12-3 or TRBV12-4 to TRBJ2-7; 7 bases are a match to TRBD2. The CDR3 covers 16 residues. V dropped 5 bases and J dropped 3; count of bases not matched to a gene: 13. The CDR3 region is CASSRKGPSGGYEQYF. In nucleotides, the CDR3 is TGTGCCAGCAGTCGCAAAGGGCCTAGCGGCGGCTACGAGCAGTACTTC.

This clonotype was counted many times. In DNA, the CDR3 is TGTGCCAGCAGTTTGGGGCTAGCGGGATCTGGGGAGCTGTTTTTT. Residues: CASSLGLAGSGELFF. The V gene is TRBV12-3 or TRBV12-4, the J gene TRBJ2-2; TRBD2 agrees at 9 bases. The trim removed 3 bases at V and 8 bases at J, leaving 7 bases unmatched. CDR3 length: 15 residues.

This clonotype was counted at least ten times. The chain has TRBV12-5 and TRBJ2-1; the D gene is possibly TRBD1 (6 bases). In germline, CDR1 is LGHNT, CDR2 FRNRAP. The V and J ends lost 0 bases and 4 bases respectively, with 19 bases between them. This CDR3 is built from 18 residues. Written as DNA, the CDR3 is TGTGCTAGTGGTTTGGTACTAGGGCCTAGGGGGATATACAATGAGCAGTTCTTC. Encoded protein: CASGLVLGPRGIYNEQFF.

The table lists this clonotype with many counts. This chain links TRBV9 with TRBJ2-1; 13 bases agree with TRBD2. This CDR3 has 15 residues. The V segment lost 5 bases and the J segment 4 bases; nucleotides outside the gene matches: 3. CDR1 and CDR2 (germline): SGDLS, YYNGEE. The DNA of the CDR3 is TGTGCCAGCAGTGCGGGACTAGCGGGGTACAATGAGCAGTTCTTC. Protein sequence: CASSAGLAGYNEQFF.

This clonotype has a count of ten or more. This chain joins TRBV7-9 and TRBJ1-1; D not certain. Germline V lookup: CDR1 SEHNR, CDR2 FQNEAQ (reference sequence). V was pared by 5 bases and J by 3 bases, with 13 bases between. The CDR3 is 14 amino acids. CDR3 nucleotides: TGTGCCAGCAGCACCTACGGACCCTACACTGAAGCTTTCTTT. It is translated as CASSTYGPYTEAFF.

This clonotype was detected many times. This chain links TRBV10-1 with TRBJ2-7, with D possibly TRBD1 on 6 matching bases. With 0 bases removed from V and 5 bases from J, the gap between germline ends came to 11 bases. This CDR3 has 14 amino acids. Germline assignment: CDR1 WNHNN and CDR2 SYGVQD (reference sequence). CDR3: CASSESHRAHEQYF. CDR3 nucleotide sequence: TGCGCCAGCAGTGAGTCGCACAGGGCCCACGAGCAGTACTTC.